These 4 T cell receptor beta chains were sequenced from one sample in a study of CD8 T cells in ankylosing spondylitis. Via MiXCR, TCRdb re-called the 5' RACE reads, giving one row per CDR3 protein. The data contain 230,000 or so distinct CDR3 sequences, 20% to 30% of them singletons. The sequenced sample consisted of blood, either unsorted or a sorted T cell fraction (not recorded which). The receptors here all came from a male donor with ankylosing spondylitis or in good health (not recorded which).

V is TRBV12-3 or TRBV12-4 and J is TRBJ2-1; TRBD1 matches at 7 bases. The CDR3 runs to 15 residues. V lost 0 bases, J lost 8 bases, and 7 bases stayed unmatched. In DNA form, the CDR3 reads TGTGCCAGCAGTTTAGCCGGACAGGTTGGGGATGAGCAGTTCTTC. This translates into CASSLAGQVGDEQFF.

The chain links TRBV15 to TRBJ2-1; 8 nucleotides agree with TRBD2. Germline trimming cut 9 bases from V and 3 bases from J; bases unmatched to any gene: 1. Per germline, CDR1 LNHNV and CDR2 YYDKDF (reference sequence). The CDR3 contains 12 residues. CDR3 sequence: CATAGDYNEQFF. The CDR3 DNA is TGTGCCACAGCGGGGGACTACAATGAGCAGTTCTTC.

This clonotype was seen more than once but under ten times. V and J are TRBV29-1 and TRBJ2-7; no reliable D call. The CDR3 covers 14 residues. Germline loops: CDR1 SQVTM, CDR2 ANQGSEA. V lost 3 bases to trimming and J lost 0 bases, with 12 bases between them. The CDR3 DNA reads as TGCAGCGTTGAGAGTGGGGTTGCCTCCTACGAGCAGTACTTC. Its translation is CSVESGVASYEQYF.

The V gene is TRBV5-5, the J gene TRBJ1-1; 8 positions match TRBD1. The trim removed 0 bases at V and 1 base at J, leaving 5 bases unmatched. Germline values: CDR1 SGHKS, CDR2 YYEKEE (reference sequence). CDR3 length equals 16 residues. DNA for the CDR3: TGTGCCAGCAGCTTGGGGCGGACAGGGCGGAACACTGAAGCTTTCTTT. This translates into CASSLGRTGRNTEAFF.